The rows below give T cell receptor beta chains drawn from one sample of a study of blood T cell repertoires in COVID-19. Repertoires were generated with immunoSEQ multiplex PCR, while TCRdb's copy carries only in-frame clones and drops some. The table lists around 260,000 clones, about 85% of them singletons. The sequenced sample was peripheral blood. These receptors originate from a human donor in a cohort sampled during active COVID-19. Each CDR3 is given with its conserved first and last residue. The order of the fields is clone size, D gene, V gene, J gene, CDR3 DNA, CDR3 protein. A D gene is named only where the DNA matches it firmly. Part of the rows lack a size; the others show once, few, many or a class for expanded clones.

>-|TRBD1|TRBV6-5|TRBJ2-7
TGTGCCAGCAGTTACCGGGACAGGGGGCGCAGGGAGCAGTACTTC
CASSYRDRGRREQYF
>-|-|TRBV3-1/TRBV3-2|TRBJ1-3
TGTGCCAGCAGCCAATTCAGTACAGGGACTGGAAACACCATATATTTT
CASSQFSTGTGNTIYF
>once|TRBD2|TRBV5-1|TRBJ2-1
TGCGCCAGCAGCAGGGGGCCTAGCGGGACGAACAATGAGCAGTTCTTC
CASSRGPSGTNNEQFF
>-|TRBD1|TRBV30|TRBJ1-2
TGTGCCTGGAGCCGACGGACAGGGCTTGTTGGCTACACCTTC
CAWSRRTGLVGYTF
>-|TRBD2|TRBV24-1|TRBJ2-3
TGTGCCACCAGTGATCCCAGCGGGGGTTGGAGGGATACGCAGTATTTT
CATSDPSGGWRDTQYF
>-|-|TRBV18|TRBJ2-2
TGTGCCAGCTCTACCGTGACAGCGAACACCGGGGAGCTGTTTTTT
CASSTVTANTGELFF
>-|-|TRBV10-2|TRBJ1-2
TGCGCCAGCAGTGAGCAGCGTCCTAACTATGGCTACACCTTC
CASSEQRPNYGYTF
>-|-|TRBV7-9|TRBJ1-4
TGTGCCAGCAGCTTAAGCAAGTCGGGGAATGAAAAACTGTTTTTT
CASSLSKSGNEKLFF
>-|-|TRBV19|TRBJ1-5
TGTGCCAGTAGTATTTTTTCTGGACAGAACAATCAGCCCCAGCATTTT
CASSIFSGQNNQPQHF
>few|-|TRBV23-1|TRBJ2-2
TGCGCCAGCTTAATGGGCCTGAACACCGGGGAGCTGTTTTTT
CASLMGLNTGELFF